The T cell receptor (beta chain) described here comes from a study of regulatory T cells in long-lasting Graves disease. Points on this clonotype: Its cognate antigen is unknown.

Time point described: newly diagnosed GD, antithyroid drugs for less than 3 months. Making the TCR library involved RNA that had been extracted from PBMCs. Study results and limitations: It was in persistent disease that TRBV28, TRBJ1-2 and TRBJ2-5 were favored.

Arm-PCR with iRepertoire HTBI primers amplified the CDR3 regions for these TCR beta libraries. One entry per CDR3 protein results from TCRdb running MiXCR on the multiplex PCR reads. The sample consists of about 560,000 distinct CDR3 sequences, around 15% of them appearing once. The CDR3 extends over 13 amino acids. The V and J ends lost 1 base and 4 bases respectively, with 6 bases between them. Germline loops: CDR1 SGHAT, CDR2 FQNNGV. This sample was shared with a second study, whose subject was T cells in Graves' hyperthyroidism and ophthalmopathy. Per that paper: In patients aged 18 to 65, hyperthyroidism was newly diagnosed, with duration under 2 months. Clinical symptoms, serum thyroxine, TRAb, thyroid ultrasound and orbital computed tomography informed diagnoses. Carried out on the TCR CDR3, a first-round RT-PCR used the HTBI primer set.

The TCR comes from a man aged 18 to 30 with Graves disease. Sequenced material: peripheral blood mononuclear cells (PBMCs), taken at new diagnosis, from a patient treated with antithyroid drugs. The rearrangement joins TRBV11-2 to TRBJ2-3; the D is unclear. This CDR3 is CASSLGPPDTQYF. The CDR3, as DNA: TGTGCCAGCAGCTTAGGGCCCCCAGATACGCAGTATTTT.